This T cell receptor beta chain was found in a study of T cell responses to AZD1222 COVID-19 vaccine. This CDR3 is built from 14 residues. The germline gives CDR1 MNHEY, CDR2 SMNVEV (reference sequence). V was clipped by 6 bases and J by 6 bases, with 18 bases between them. Data came from immunoSEQ multiplex PCR; TCRdb stores just in-frame clones and leaves some out. This table holds over 150,000 clones, approximately 86% found once. The chain has TRBV27 and TRBJ2-7; possible D gene TRBD1, 6 bases. Sequences were derived from peripheral blood, sampled on day 0 of AZD1222 vaccination. This receptor was obtained from an adult in good health. The CDR3: CASRGAPRVSEQYF. CDR3 sequence (DNA): TGTGCCAGCAGGGGGGCCCCCCGCGTTTCCGAGCAGTACTTC.